Detailed here is one TCR beta chain. Antigen: not known. This entry is derived from a study of T cell responses to AZD1222 COVID-19 vaccine. TCRdb's copy holds only in-frame clones and misses some; the assay was immunoSEQ multiplex PCR. In the table there are about 160,000 clones, 94% of which are singletons. Overall study findings and caveats: Baseline antibody screening turned up just six seropositive AZD1222 recipients.

This clonotype was sampled from an adult who received the AZD1222 COVID-19 vaccine. The sample in question was peripheral blood, obtained 28 days after the second AZD1222 dose.

CDR3 protein: CASSLWEGPGPGELFF. The DNA of the CDR3 is TGTGCCAGCAGCTTATGGGAGGGTCCAGGGCCCGGGGAGCTGTTTTTT. The rearrangement uses TRBV11-3 and TRBJ2-2; the match to TRBD2 covers 7 bases. The germline V gene encodes CDR1 SGHNT and CDR2 YENEEA. This CDR3 has 16 residues. Trimming removed 2 bases from V and 6 bases from J; junction bases left unmatched: 9.